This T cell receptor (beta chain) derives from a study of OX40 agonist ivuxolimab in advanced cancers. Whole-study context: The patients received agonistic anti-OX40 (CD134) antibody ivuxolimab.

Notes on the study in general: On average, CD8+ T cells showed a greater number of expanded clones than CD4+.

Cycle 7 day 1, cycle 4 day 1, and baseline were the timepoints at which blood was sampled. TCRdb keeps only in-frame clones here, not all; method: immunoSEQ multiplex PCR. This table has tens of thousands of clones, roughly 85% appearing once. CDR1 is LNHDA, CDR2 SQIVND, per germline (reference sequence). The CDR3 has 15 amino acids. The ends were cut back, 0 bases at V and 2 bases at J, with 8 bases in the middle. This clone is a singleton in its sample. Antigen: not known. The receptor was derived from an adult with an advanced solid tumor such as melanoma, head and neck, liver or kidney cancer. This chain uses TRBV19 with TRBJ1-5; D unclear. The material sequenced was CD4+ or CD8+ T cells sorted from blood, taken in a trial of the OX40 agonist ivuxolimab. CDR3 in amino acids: CASSIEAPGNQPQHF. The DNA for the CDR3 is TGTGCCAGTAGTATAGAGGCGCCGGGCAATCAGCCCCAGCATTTT.